These 10 T cell receptor beta chains share one sample of origin, sequenced in a study of T cell responses to AZD1222 COVID-19 vaccine. The table came from immunoSEQ multiplex PCR; TCRdb's copy has only in-frame clones and leaves some out. Of 84,000 or so clones listed, around 90% are singletons. This sample comprised peripheral blood, obtained on day 0 of AZD1222 vaccination. The source of these receptors is an adult in good health.

This chain links TRBV3-1 (or the pseudogene TRBV3-2) with TRBJ2-5; 11 nucleotides align to TRBD1. The CDR3 has 17 residues. Per germline, CDR1 LGHDT and CDR2 YNNKEL (reference sequence). The junction had 10 bases not matched to a gene; V was cut back by 2 bases and J by 5 bases. The CDR3 protein is CASSQSTDRGRRETQYF. CDR3 nucleotides: TGTGCCAGCAGCCAATCTACGGACAGGGGGCGGAGGGAGACCCAGTACTTC.

V gene TRBV7-2 combines with J gene TRBJ2-1; no clear D gene. Germline V gives CDR1 SGHTA, CDR2 FQGNSA. The CDR3 runs to 14 residues. V was clipped by 1 base and J by 0 bases, with 4 bases between them. The CDR3 coding sequence is TGTGCCAGCAGCTTAGACGCCTCCTACAATGAGCAGTTCTTC. As protein: CASSLDASYNEQFF.

V and J are TRBV27 and TRBJ2-1, with TRBD2 as a possible D gene (7 bases). The CDR3 is made up of 16 amino acids. Per germline, CDR1 MNHEY and CDR2 SMNVEV (reference sequence). Trimming pared 8 bases from V and 8 bases from J, leaving 25 bases between. The CDR3 nucleotides read TGTGCCAGCCGTGTGGGGCGGGGGCCCAATGTAGATGAGCAGTTCTTC. Translating gives CASRVGRGPNVDEQFF.

The chain has TRBV3-1 (or the pseudogene TRBV3-2) and TRBJ1-6; D is perhaps TRBD1 (5 bases). The CDR3 contains 17 residues. V dropped 4 bases and J dropped 6 bases, with 19 bases sitting between them. Germline V gene lookup returns CDR1 LGHDT and CDR2 YNNKEL (reference sequence). CDR3 coding DNA: TGTGCCAGCAGCCCCCTATCCGGGAGGGGTATTAATTCACCCCTCCACTTT. It codes for CASSPLSGRGINSPLHF.

In this sample, this clone turned up once. The sample carries other DNA sequences with the same CDR3. The V gene is TRBV7-9, the J gene TRBJ1-2, with a tentative D call TRBD1 (6 bases). Trimming removed 1 base at V and 0 bases at J, with 9 bases between. Germline-derived CDR1 and CDR2 are SEHNR and FQNEAQ (reference sequence). CDR3 length: 15 amino acids. DNA for the CDR3: TGTGCCAGCAGCTTAGAGACAGGAGCTAACTATGGCTACACCTTC. It encodes CASSLETGANYGYTF.

The chain links TRBV20-1 to TRBJ2-7; no clear D gene. The CDR3 totals 11 residues. Germline CDR1 is DFQATT and CDR2 is SNEGSKA (reference sequence). The V and J ends lost 6 bases and 3 bases respectively, with 9 bases between them. The CDR3 region has the DNA TGCAGTGCCACTGACGGCTACGAGCAGTACTTC. This sequence encodes CSATDGYEQYF.

This chain uses TRBV7-7 with TRBJ2-1, with D unresolved. The germline V gene has CDR1 SSHAT and CDR2 FNYEAQ (reference sequence). V lost 5 bases and J lost 8, with 13 bases in between. The CDR3 extends over 13 amino acids. The CDR3 nucleotides are TGTGCCAGCAGCCCTAACCTGTGGGATGAGCAGTTCTTC. It translates to CASSPNLWDEQFF.

The rearrangement links TRBV25-1 to TRBJ1-4, with 8 bases that match TRBD1. With V trimmed by 1 base and J by 3 bases, 7 bases remained unmatched. In germline, CDR1 is MGHDK, CDR2 SYGVNS. CDR3 size: 17 residues. The CDR3 loop is CASSESGRGQSNEKLFF. Written as DNA, the CDR3 is TGTGCCAGCAGTGAATCAGGCAGGGGGCAGTCTAATGAAAAACTGTTTTTT.

The V and J genes are TRBV12-3 or TRBV12-4 and TRBJ1-2, with a weak D call TRBD1 (5 bases). The CDR3 is made up of 13 amino acids. Trimming took 6 bases from V and 4 from J, leaving 12 bases between them. The CDR3 here is CASRPGPSYGYTF. Written as DNA, the CDR3 is TGTGCCAGCAGACCGGGACCGAGCTATGGCTACACCTTC.

V is TRBV11-2 and J is TRBJ1-5; D remains unclear. Germline V gives CDR1 SGHAT, CDR2 FQNNGV. The V and J ends lost 6 bases and 7 bases respectively, with 13 bases between them. CDR3 length: 13 residues. The CDR3 sequence: CASSHGPSQPQHF. Here the CDR3 DNA reads TGTGCCAGCAGTCATGGCCCTTCACAGCCCCAGCATTTT.